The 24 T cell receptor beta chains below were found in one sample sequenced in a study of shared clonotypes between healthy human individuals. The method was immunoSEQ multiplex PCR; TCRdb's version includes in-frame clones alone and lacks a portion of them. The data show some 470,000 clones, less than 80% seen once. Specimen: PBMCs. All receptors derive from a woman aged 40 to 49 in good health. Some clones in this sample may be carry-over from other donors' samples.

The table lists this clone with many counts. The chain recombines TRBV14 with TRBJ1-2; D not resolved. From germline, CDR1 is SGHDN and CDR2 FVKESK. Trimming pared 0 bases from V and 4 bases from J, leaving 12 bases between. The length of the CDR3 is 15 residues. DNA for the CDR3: TGTGCCAGCAGCCAAGAGGTGGGCTCCGCCTATGGCTACACCTTC. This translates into CASSQEVGSAYGYTF.

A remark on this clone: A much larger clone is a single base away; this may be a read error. The CDR3 protein is CASGLGGSKGETQYF. The CDR3 DNA reads TGTGCCAGCGGCCTCGGGGGGAGTAAGGGGGAGACCCAGTACTTC. V usage is TRBV5-4 and J usage is TRBJ2-5; 7 bases are a match to TRBD2. Germline V gene data show CDR1 as SGHNT and CDR2 as YYREEE (reference sequence). The CDR3 totals 15 residues. J gave up 5 bases and V 7 bases, and 14 bases lay outside the gene matches. The full variable domain, in which reference TRBV5-4 and TRBJ2-5 provide the parts outside the CDR3, is ETGVTQSPTHLIKTRGQQVTLRCSSQSGHNTVSWYQQALGQGPQFIFQYYREEENGRGNFPPRFSGLQFPNYSSELNVNALELDDSALYLCASGLGGSKGETQYFGPGTRLLVL.

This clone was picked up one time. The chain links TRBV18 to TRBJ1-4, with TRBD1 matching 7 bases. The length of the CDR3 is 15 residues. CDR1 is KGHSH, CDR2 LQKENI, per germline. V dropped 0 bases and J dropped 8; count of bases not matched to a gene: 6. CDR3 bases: TGTGCCAGCTCACCACCGGAGGGGGCCTGGGAAAAACTGTTTTTT. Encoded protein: CASSPPEGAWEKLFF.

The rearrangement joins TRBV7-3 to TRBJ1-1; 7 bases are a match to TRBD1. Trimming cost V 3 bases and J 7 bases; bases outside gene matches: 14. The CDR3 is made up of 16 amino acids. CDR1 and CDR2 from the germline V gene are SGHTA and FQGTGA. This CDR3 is CASSFAPTPGGIEAFF. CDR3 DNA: TGTGCCAGCAGCTTCGCCCCCACCCCAGGGGGGATTGAAGCTTTCTTT.

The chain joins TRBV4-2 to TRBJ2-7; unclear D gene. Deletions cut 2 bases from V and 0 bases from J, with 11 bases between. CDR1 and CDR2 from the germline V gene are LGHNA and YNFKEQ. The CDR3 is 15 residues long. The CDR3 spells CASSQRWVSSYEQYF. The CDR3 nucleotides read TGTGCCAGCAGCCAAAGATGGGTTAGCTCCTACGAGCAGTACTTC.

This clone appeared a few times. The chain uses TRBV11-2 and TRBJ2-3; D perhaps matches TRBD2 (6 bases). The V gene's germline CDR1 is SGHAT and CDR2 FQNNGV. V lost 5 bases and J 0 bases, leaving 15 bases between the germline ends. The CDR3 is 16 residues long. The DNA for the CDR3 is TGTGCCAGCAGCCGTGGCTCCGGGGGTAGCACAGATACGCAGTATTTT. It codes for CASSRGSGGSTDTQYF.

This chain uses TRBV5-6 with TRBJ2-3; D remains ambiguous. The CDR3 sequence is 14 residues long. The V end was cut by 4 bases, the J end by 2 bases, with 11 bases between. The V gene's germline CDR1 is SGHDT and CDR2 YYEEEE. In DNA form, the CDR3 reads TGTGCCAGCAGCCCCCCACCCCCCACAGATACGCAGTATTTT. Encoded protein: CASSPPPPTDTQYF.

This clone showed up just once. CDR3 coding DNA: TGTGCCTGGGGACAGGGGGTCGATGAGCAGTTCTTC. It encodes CAWGQGVDEQFF. The V gene is TRBV30, the J gene TRBJ2-1, with 10 positions matching TRBD1. Germline V CDR1 and CDR2: GTSNPN, SVGIG (reference sequence). There are 12 residues in the CDR3. Trimming cost V 5 bases and J 8 bases; bases outside gene matches: 3. Combining the CDR3 with reference TRBV30 and TRBJ2-1 gives the whole variable domain SQTIHQWPATLVQPVGSPLSLECTVEGTSNPNLYWYRQAAGRGLQLLFYSVGIGQISSEVPQNLSASRPQDRQFILSSKKLLLSDSGFYLCAWGQGVDEQFFGPGTRLTVL.

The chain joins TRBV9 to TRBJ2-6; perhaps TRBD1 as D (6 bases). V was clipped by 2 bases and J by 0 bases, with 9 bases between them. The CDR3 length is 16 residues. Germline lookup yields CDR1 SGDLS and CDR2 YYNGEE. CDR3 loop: CASSVSRGSGANVLTF. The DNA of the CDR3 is TGTGCCAGCAGCGTCAGCAGGGGCTCTGGGGCCAACGTCCTGACTTTC. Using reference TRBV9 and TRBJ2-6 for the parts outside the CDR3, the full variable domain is DSGVTQTPKHLITATGQRVTLRCSPRSGDLSVYWYQQSLDQGLQFLIQYYNGEERAKGNILERFSAQQFPDLHSELNLSSLELGDSALYFCASSVSRGSGANVLTFGAGSRLTVL.

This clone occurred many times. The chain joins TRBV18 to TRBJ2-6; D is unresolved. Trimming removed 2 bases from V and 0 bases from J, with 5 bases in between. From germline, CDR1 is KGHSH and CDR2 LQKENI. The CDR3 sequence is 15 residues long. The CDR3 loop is CASSPEFSGANVLTF. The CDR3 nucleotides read TGTGCCAGCTCACCAGAGTTCTCTGGGGCCAACGTCCTGACTTTC.

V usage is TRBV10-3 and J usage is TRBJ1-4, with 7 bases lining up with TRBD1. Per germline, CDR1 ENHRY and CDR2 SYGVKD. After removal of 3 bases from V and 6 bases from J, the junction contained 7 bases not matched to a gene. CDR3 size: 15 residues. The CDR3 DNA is TGTGCCATCAGTGAAGGTGCAGGGGGAGATGAAAAACTGTTTTTT. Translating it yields CAISEGAGGDEKLFF.

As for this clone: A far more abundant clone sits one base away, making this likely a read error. The CDR3, as DNA: TGTGCCAGCAGTGAAGGTGTCAGTCAAAAACTGTTTTTT. Encoded protein: CASSEGVSQKLFF. This chain links TRBV2 with TRBJ1-4; D is ambiguous. Per the germline V gene, CDR1 is SNHLY and CDR2 is FYNNEI. This CDR3 contains 13 residues. V lost 1 base to trimming and J lost 9 bases, with 9 bases between them.

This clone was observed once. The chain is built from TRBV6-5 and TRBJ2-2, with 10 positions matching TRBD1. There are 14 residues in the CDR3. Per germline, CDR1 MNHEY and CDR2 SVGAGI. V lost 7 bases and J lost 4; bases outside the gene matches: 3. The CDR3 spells CASKGTGVTGELFF. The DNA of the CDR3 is TGTGCCAGCAAGGGGACAGGGGTCACCGGGGAGCTGTTTTTT.

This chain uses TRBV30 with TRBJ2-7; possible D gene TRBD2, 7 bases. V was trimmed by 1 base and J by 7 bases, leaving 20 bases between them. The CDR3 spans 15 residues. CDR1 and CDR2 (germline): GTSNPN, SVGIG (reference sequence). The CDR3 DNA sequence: TGTGCCTGGAGTGCCCTGGGGGGGGGCCCTCGGGAGCAGTACTTC. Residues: CAWSALGGGPREQYF.

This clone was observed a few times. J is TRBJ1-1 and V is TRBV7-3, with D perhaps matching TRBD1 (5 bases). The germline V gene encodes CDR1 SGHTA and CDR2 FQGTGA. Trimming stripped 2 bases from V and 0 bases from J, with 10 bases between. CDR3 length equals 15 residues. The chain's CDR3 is CASSLPGRMNTEAFF. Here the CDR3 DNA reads TGTGCCAGCAGCTTACCGGGGCGGATGAACACTGAAGCTTTCTTT.

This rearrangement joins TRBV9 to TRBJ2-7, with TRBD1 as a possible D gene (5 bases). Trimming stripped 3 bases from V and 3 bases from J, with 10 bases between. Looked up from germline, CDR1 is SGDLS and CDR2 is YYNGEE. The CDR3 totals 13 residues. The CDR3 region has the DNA TGTGCCAGCAGCGAAGACAGCGACTACGAGCAGTACTTC. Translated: CASSEDSDYEQYF.

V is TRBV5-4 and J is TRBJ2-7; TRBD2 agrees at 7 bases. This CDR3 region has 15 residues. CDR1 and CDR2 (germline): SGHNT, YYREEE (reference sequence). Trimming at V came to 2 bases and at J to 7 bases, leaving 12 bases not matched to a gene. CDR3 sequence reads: CASSFSGTNDLEQYF. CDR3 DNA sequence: TGTGCCAGCAGCTTCTCCGGGACTAACGATTTGGAGCAGTACTTC.

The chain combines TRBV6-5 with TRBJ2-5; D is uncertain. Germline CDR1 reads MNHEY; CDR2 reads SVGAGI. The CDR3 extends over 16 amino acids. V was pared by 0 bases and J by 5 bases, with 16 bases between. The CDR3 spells CASSYSNVGLGETQYF. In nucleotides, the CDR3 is TGTGCCAGCAGTTACTCGAATGTAGGCTTGGGGGAGACCCAGTACTTC.

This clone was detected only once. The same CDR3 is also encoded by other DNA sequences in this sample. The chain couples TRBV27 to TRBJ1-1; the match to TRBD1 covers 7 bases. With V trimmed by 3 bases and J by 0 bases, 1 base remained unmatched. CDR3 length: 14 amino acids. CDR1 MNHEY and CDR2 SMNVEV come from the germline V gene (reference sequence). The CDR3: CASSLTGLNTEAFF. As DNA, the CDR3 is TGTGCCAGCAGTTTGACAGGGCTGAACACTGAAGCTTTCTTT.

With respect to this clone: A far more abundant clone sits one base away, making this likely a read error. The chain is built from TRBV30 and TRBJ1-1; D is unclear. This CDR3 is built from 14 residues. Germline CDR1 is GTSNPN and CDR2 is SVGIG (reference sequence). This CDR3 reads CAWSKPRFATEASF. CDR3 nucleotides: TGTGCCTGGTCCAAACCCAGGTTCGCGACTGAAGCTTCCTTT.

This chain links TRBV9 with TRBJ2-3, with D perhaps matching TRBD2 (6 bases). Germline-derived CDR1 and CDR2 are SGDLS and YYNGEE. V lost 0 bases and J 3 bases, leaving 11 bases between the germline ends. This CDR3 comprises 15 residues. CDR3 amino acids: CASSVAGDFTDTQYF. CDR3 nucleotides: TGTGCCAGCAGCGTAGCGGGAGATTTTACAGATACGCAGTATTTT.

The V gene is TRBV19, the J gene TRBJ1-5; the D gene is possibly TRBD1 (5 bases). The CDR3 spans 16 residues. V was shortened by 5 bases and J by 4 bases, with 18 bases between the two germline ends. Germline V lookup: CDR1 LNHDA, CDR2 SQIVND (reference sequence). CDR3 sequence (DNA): TGTGCCAGTAGTCCCGCCGGGGCGGCAGCTAATCAGCCCCAGCATTTT. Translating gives CASSPAGAAANQPQHF.

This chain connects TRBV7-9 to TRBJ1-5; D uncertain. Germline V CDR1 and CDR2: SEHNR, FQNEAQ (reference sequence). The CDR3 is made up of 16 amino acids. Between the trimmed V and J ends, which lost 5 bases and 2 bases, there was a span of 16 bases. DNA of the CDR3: TGTGCCAGCAGCCCCCCAGGACCCGAGGGCAATCAGCCCCAGCATTTT. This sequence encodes CASSPPGPEGNQPQHF.

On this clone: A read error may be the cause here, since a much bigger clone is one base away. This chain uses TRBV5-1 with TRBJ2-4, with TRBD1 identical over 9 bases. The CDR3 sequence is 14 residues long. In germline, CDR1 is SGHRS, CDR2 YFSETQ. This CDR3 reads CANSLTGGSDIQYF. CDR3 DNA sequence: TGCGCCAACAGCTTAACAGGGGGCTCGGACATTCAGTACTTC. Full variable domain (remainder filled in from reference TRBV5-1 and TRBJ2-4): KAGVTQTPRYLIKTRGQQVTLSCSPISGHRSVSWYQQTPGQGLQFLFEYFSETQRNKGNFPGRFSGRQFSNSRSEMNVSTLELGDSALYLCANSLTGGSDIQYFGAGTRLSVL.